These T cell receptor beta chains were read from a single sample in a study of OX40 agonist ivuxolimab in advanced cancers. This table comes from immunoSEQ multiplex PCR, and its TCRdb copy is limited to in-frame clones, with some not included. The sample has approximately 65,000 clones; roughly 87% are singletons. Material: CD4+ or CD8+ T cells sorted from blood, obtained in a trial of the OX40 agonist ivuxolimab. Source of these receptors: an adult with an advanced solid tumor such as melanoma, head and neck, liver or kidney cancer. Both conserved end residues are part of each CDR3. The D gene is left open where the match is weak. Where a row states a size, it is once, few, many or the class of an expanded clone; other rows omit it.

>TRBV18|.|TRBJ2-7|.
TGTGCCAGCTCACCACCGGGGGTCAGGGAAGGCGAGCAGTACTTC
CASSPPGVREGEQYF
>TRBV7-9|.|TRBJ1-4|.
TGTGCCAGCAGCCCCAGGGTGTTGGGGAAGAATGAAAAACTGTTTTTT
CASSPRVLGKNEKLFF
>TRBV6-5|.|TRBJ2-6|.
TGTGCCAGCAGTTACAGCAGAGTCTCTGGGGCCAACGTCCTGACTTTC
CASSYSRVSGANVLTF
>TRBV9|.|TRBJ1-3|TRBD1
TGTGCCAGCAGCCCCCGACAGGGGGCGCCAGGTGGAAACACCATATATTTT
CASSPRQGAPGGNTIYF
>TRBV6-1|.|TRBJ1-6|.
TGTGCCAGCAGTGAAGCGTCGCGGGGGCGCTTAGGGAAATCACCCCTCCACTTT
CASSEASRGRLGKSPLHF
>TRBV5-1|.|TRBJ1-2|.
TGCGCCAGCAGCTTGGGTCGGGTTAGTGACGGCTACACCTTC
CASSLGRVSDGYTF
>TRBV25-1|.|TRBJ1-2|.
TGTGCCAGCAGTGAATCCAGGCGTACAGGATCTGGTGGCTACACCTTC
CASSESRRTGSGGYTF
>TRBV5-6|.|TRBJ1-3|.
TGTGCCAGCAGCTCTACGGGGGGAAACACCATATATTTT
CASSSTGGNTIYF
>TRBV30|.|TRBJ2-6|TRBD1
TGTGCCTGGAAAAGGGGGCGGACGAAAACGGGGGCCAACGTCCTGACTTTC
CAWKRGRTKTGANVLTF
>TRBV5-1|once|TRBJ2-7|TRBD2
TGCGCCAGCAGCCTCGCAGCGGGGTACGAGCAGTACTTC
CASSLAAGYEQYF
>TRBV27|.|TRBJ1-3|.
TGTGCCAGCAGTTCCCTTCCTATCTCTGGAAACACCATATATTTT
CASSSLPISGNTIYF
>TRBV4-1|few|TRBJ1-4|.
TGCGCCAGCAGCAGACAGTCGGAGGGGGAAAAACTGTTTTTT
CASSRQSEGEKLFF
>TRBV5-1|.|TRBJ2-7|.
TGCGCCAGCAGCTTGGTGGGGCCGTTGGAGGACGAGCAGTACTTC
CASSLVGPLEDEQYF
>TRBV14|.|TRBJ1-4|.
TGTGCCAGCAGCCAACTATCTGCTTATGAAAAACTGTTTTTT
CASSQLSAYEKLFF
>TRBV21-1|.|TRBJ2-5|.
TGTGCCAGCAGCCCCAGGTGGGACAGGGGACAAGAGACCCAGTACTTC
CASSPRWDRGQETQYF
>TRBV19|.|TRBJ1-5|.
TGTGCCAGTAGTCCGACTCGGGACTCTTATAGCAATCAGCCCCAGCATTTT
CASSPTRDSYSNQPQHF
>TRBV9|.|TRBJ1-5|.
TGTGCCAGCAGCGTAGGGCCCAATCAGCCCCAGCATTTT
CASSVGPNQPQHF
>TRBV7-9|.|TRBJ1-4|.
TGTGCCAGCAGCTTGGGGAAAGTTCTAATGAAGGAACTGTTTTTT
CASSLGKVLMKELFF
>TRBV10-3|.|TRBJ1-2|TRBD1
TGTGCCATCAGCCAGGGGGTTGAGGCCAACTATGGCTACACCTTC
CAISQGVEANYGYTF
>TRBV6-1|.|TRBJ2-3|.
TGTGCCAGCAGTGCGACCTATTCTAGCACAGATACGCAGTATTTT
CASSATYSSTDTQYF
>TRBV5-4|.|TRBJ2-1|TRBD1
TGTGCCAGCAGCTTGGCACGGACAGGGGGCAATGAGCAGTTCTTC
CASSLARTGGNEQFF
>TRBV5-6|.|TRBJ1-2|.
TGTGCCAGCAGCTCGTATAGGGTGAGAAATGGCTACACCTTC
CASSSYRVRNGYTF
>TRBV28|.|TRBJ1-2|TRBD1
TGTGCCAGCAGGGGGACAGCACGTGGCTACACCTTC
CASRGTARGYTF
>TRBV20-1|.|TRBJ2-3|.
TGCAGTGCCGCCACAGATACGCAGTATTTT
CSAATDTQYF
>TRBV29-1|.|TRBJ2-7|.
TGCAGCGCCATGGGGGCCTCCGGCGTGAGCTCCTACGAGCAGTACTTC
CSAMGASGVSSYEQYF
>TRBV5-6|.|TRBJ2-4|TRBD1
TGTGCCAGCAGCGTCGACAGGGGTTCGGCAGCCAAAAACATTCAGTACTTC
CASSVDRGSAAKNIQYF
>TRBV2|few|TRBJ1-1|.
TGTGCCAGCAGTGCGGACGGGATGAACACTGAAGCTTTCTTT
CASSADGMNTEAFF
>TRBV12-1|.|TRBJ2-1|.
TGTGCCAGCAGCCCGACAGGGTTCAGCTCCTACAATGAGCAGTTCTTC
CASSPTGFSSYNEQFF
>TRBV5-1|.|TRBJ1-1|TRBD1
TGCGCCAGCAGCTTCGGGACAGGCTCCACTGAAGCTTTCTTT
CASSFGTGSTEAFF
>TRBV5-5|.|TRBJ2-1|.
TGTGCCAGCAGCTTGGATAAACCAAACTACAATGAGCAGTTCTTC
CASSLDKPNYNEQFF
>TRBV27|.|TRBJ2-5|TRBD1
TGTGCCAGCAGAGGGACAGGACGGGAGACCCAGTACTTC
CASRGTGRETQYF
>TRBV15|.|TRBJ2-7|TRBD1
TGTGCCACCAGCAGAGAAGACAGGGGGGCCTACGAGCAGTACTTC
CATSREDRGAYEQYF
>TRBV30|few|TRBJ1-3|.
TGTGCCTGGAGTGTAGGAGGGGCTGGAAACACCATATATTTT
CAWSVGGAGNTIYF
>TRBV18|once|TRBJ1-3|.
TGTGCCAGCTCACCATCACAGGGAGGCGAAGGAAACACCATATATTTT
CASSPSQGGEGNTIYF
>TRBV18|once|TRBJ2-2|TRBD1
TGTGCCAGCTCACCTTGGACAGGGGCGAACACCGGGGAGCTGTTTTTT
CASSPWTGANTGELFF